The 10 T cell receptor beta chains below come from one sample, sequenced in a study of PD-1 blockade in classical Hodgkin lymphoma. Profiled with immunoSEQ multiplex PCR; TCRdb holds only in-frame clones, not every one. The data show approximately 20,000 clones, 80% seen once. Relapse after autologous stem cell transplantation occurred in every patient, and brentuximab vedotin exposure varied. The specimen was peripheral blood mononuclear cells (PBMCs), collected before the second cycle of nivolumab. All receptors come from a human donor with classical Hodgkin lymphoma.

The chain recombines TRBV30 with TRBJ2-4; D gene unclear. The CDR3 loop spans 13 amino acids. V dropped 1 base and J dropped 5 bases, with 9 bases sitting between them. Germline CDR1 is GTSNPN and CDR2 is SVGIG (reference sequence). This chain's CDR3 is CAWSEGQQNIQYF. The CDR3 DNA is TGTGCCTGGAGTGAAGGCCAACAAAACATTCAGTACTTC.

The chain's CDR3 is CASSPGFTEAFF. The CDR3, as DNA: TGTGCCAGCTCACCAGGGTTTACTGAAGCTTTCTTT. This chain links TRBV18 with TRBJ1-1; D remains ambiguous. The CDR3 contains 12 residues. The germline V gene has CDR1 KGHSH and CDR2 LQKENI. V lost 2 bases to trimming and J lost 5 bases, with 6 bases between them.

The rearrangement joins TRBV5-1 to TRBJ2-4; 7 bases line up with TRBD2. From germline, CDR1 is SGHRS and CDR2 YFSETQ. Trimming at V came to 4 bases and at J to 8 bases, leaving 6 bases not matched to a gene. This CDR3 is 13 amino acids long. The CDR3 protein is CASSPRGGDIQYF. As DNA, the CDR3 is TGCGCCAGCAGCCCCCGGGGAGGGGACATTCAGTACTTC.

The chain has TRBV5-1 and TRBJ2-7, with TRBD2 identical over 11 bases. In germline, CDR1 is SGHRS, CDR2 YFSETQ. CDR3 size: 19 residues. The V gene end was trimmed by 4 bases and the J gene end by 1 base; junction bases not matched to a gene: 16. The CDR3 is CASSSSPGLAGPASYEQYF. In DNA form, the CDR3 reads TGCGCCAGCAGCAGTTCTCCCGGACTAGCGGGTCCCGCTTCCTACGAGCAGTACTTC.

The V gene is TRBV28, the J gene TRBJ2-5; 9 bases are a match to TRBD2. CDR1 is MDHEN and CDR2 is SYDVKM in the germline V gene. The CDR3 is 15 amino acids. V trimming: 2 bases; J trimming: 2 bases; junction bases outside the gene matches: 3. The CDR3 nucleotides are TGTGCCAGCAGTTTACCCGCGGGAGGGCAAGAGACCCAGTACTTC. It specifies CASSLPAGGQETQYF.

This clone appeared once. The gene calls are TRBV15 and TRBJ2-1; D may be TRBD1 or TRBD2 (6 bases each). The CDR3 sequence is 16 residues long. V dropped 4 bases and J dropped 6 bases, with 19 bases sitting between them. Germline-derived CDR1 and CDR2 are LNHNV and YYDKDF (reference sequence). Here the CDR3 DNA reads TGTGCCACCAGCAACGTGGGGGCGGGAAGAGTCAATGAGCAGTTCTTC. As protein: CATSNVGAGRVNEQFF.

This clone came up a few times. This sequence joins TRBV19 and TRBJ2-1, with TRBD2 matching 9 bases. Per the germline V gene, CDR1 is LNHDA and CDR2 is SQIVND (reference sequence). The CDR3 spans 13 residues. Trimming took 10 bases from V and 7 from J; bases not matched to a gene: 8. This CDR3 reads CATTTSGGNEQFF. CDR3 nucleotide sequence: TGTGCCACCACGACTAGCGGTGGGAATGAGCAGTTCTTC. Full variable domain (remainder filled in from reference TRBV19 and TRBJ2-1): DGGITQSPKYLFRKEGQNVTLSCEQNLNHDAMYWYRQDPGQGLRLIYYSQIVNDFQKGDIAEGYSVSREKKESFPLTVTSAQKNPTAFYLCATTTSGGNEQFFGPGTRLTVL.

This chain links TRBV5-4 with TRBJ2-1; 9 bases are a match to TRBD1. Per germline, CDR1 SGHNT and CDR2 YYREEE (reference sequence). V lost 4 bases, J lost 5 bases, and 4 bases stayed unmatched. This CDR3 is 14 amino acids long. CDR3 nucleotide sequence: TGTGCCAGCAGCCCCGGACAGGGGAACAATGAGCAGTTCTTC. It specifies CASSPGQGNNEQFF.

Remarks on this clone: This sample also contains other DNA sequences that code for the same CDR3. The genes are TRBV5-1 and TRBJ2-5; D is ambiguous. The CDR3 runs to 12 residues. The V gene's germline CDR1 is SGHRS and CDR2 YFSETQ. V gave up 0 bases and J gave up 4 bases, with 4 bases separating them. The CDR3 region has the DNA TGCGCCAGCAGCTTGGTCGGAGAGACCCAGTACTTC. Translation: CASSLVGETQYF. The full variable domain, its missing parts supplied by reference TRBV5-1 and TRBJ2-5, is KAGVTQTPRYLIKTRGQQVTLSCSPISGHRSVSWYQQTPGQGLQFLFEYFSETQRNKGNFPGRFSGRQFSNSRSEMNVSTLELGDSALYLCASSLVGETQYFGPGTRLLVL.

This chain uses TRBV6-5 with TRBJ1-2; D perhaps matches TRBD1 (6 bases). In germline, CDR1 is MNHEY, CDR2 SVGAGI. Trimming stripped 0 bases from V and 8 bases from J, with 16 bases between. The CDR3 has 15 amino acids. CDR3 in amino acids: CASSYSNGRGPGYTF. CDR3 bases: TGTGCCAGCAGTTACTCTAATGGTCGGGGGCCGGGCTACACCTTC.